The 21 T cell receptor beta chains in this list originate from one sample, sequenced in a study of cytomegalovirus exposure and HLA in healthy donors. Vbeta (60) and Jbeta (13) primers were used in the PCR. The repertoire was sequenced with immunoSEQ multiplex PCR; TCRdb's copy has only in-frame clones and lacks some. In the table there are 100,000 to 150,000 clones, 80% of which are singletons. Input material: PBMCs. These receptor sequences come from a man between 40 and 49 years old in good health and CMV-seronegative.

The chain has TRBV7-2 and TRBJ1-5; D possibly corresponds to TRBD1 (6 bases). The CDR3 length is 15 residues. V was clipped by 2 bases and J by 4 bases, with 12 bases between them. Germline lookup yields CDR1 SGHTA and CDR2 FQGNSA. The CDR3 nucleotides are TGTGCCAGCAGCTTAAGCGGCAGGGGAAATCAGCCCCAGCATTTT. Translated, it gives CASSLSGRGNQPQHF. The complete variable domain, with remaining parts taken from reference TRBV7-2 and TRBJ1-5, reads GAGVSQSPSNKVTEKGKDVELRCDPISGHTALYWYRQSLGQGLEFLIYFQGNSAPDKSGLPSDRFSAERTGGSVSTLTIQRTQQEDSAVYLCASSLSGRGNQPQHFGDGTRLSIL.

The chain recombines TRBV19 with TRBJ2-7, with no clear D. The germline CDR1 and CDR2 sequences are LNHDA and SQIVND (reference sequence). The CDR3 covers 14 residues. The V end lost 3 bases, the J end lost 7 bases, and 16 bases lay between the germline ends. DNA of the CDR3: TGTGCCAGTAGTATGGGCCGTCAGGTTGGTGAGCAGTACTTC. As protein: CASSMGRQVGEQYF.

This chain connects TRBV15 to TRBJ1-4; maybe TRBD1 (5 bases). CDR3 length: 15 amino acids. The germline V and J ends were trimmed by 1 base and 3 bases, with 9 bases remaining between them. The V gene's germline CDR1 is LNHNV and CDR2 YYDKDF (reference sequence). The CDR3: CATSRGQTSNEKLFF. The CDR3 nucleotides are TGTGCCACCAGCAGAGGACAGACTTCTAATGAAAAACTGTTTTTT.

This clone has just one count. The chain has TRBV10-3 and TRBJ2-2; 10 nucleotides align to TRBD2. Germline CDR1 and CDR2: ENHRY and SYGVKD. Losses at the gene ends were 6 bases for V and 6 bases for J; bases not matched to a gene: 7. The CDR3 extends over 15 amino acids. CDR3 nucleotides: TGTGCCATCAGGACGACTAGCGGGTTCTCCGGGGAGCTGTTTTTT. Protein: CAIRTTSGFSGELFF.

Concerning this clone itself: An end of the junction does not agree with germline; a read error may underlie this. The rearrangement joins TRBV5-4 to TRBJ1-1; 7 bases are shared with TRBD1. Germline assignment: CDR1 SGHNT and CDR2 YYREEE (reference sequence). The CDR3 extends over 15 amino acids. The CDR3 coding sequence is TGTGCCAGCACCTTGGGGGGACAGCCAAACACTGAAGCTTTCTTT. Amino acids: CASTLGGQPNTEAFF. Combining the CDR3 with reference TRBV5-4 and TRBJ1-1 gives the whole variable domain ETGVTQSPTHLIKTRGQQVTLRCSSQSGHNTVSWYQQALGQGPQFIFQYYREEENGRGNFPPRFSGLQFPNYSSELNVNALELDDSALYLCASTLGGQPNTEAFFGQGTRLTVV.

This rearrangement joins TRBV4-1 to TRBJ2-1, with 12 bases identical to TRBD2. The CDR3 runs 16 residues. Germline V gene lookup returns CDR1 MGHRA and CDR2 YSYEKL. V shed 2 bases and J 6 bases; nucleotides not matched to a gene: 5. The CDR3 region has the DNA TGCGCCAGCAGCCAAATCAGGACTAGCGGGGCCAATGAGCAGTTCTTC. This encodes CASSQIRTSGANEQFF.

This sequence joins TRBV19 and TRBJ2-1; TRBD1 might be the D (5 bases). Between the trimmed V and J ends, which lost 10 bases and 7 bases, there was a span of 29 bases. Germline V lookup: CDR1 LNHDA, CDR2 SQIVND (reference sequence). CDR3 length: 17 residues. The CDR3 DNA reads TGTGCCACTACACCTAGGCCAGGGCAGGGTCAAGGTAATGAGCAGTTCTTC. Protein sequence: CATTPRPGQGQGNEQFF.

The chain combines TRBV5-1 with TRBJ1-2; 9 bases are a match to TRBD1. The CDR3 totals 14 residues. Per the germline V gene, CDR1 is SGHRS and CDR2 is YFSETQ. V dropped 4 bases and J dropped 4; count of bases not matched to a gene: 5. The CDR3 spells CASSQDRGGYGYTF. The CDR3 coding sequence is TGCGCCAGCAGCCAGGACAGGGGTGGCTATGGCTACACCTTC.

This clone was counted only a few times. The chain uses TRBV28 and TRBJ1-4; 8 bases map to TRBD1. After removal of 4 bases from V and 2 bases from J, the junction contained 0 bases not matched to a gene. Germline CDR1 reads MDHEN; CDR2 reads SYDVKM. This CDR3 contains 14 residues. The CDR3 is CASSWTGTNEKLFF. CDR3 DNA sequence: TGTGCCAGCAGTTGGACAGGGACTAATGAAAAACTGTTTTTT.

This chain connects TRBV7-6 to TRBJ1-1; D is unclear. Trimming took 2 bases from V and 0 from J, leaving 4 bases between them. Germline V gene data show CDR1 as SGHVS and CDR2 as FNYEAQ. The CDR3 spans 13 residues. CDR3 region: CASSLQVNTEAFF. CDR3 bases: TGTGCCAGCAGCTTACAGGTGAACACTGAAGCTTTCTTT.

The CDR3 DNA is TGTGCCAGCAGTCGGAAGGCGTCAGGCCTCTCCTACGAGCAGTACTTC. This encodes CASSRKASGLSYEQYF. This chain uses TRBV2 with TRBJ2-7; D gene unclear. V shed 5 bases and J shed 0 bases, with 17 bases lying between them. The CDR3 length is 16 residues. Per the germline V gene, CDR1 is SNHLY and CDR2 is FYNNEI.

This clone was seen only a few times. The rearrangement links TRBV6-1 to TRBJ2-6, with D possibly matching TRBD1 (6 bases). Germline-derived CDR1 and CDR2 are MNHNS and SASEGT. Trimming pared 7 bases from V and 4 bases from J, leaving 14 bases between. The CDR3 spans 15 residues. CDR3 in DNA: TGTGCCAGCACAATACAGGGAACGGGGGCCAACGTCCTGACTTTC. It translates to CASTIQGTGANVLTF.

This sequence joins TRBV2 and TRBJ1-5; 7 bases map to TRBD1. CDR3 size: 14 residues. Trimming took 4 bases from V and 6 from J; bases not matched to a gene: 6. The germline gives CDR1 SNHLY, CDR2 FYNNEI. CDR3 region: CASSAGRGVQPQHF. CDR3 nucleotide sequence: TGTGCCAGCAGTGCGGGCAGGGGGGTTCAGCCCCAGCATTTT.

The CDR3 DNA follows: TGCGCCAGCAGCTCCGGGTCCTTCGGGTACACTGAAGCTTTCTTT. Its translation is CASSSGSFGYTEAFF. V and J are TRBV5-1 and TRBJ1-1; D not resolved. V was trimmed by 3 bases and J by 3 bases, leaving 15 bases between them. CDR3 size: 15 residues. The germline V gene has CDR1 SGHRS and CDR2 YFSETQ.

This clone has a single count. This sequence joins TRBV5-1 and TRBJ1-1; 12 bases are shared with TRBD1. With V trimmed by 4 bases and J by 3 bases, 7 bases remained unmatched. This CDR3 contains 16 residues. The germline V gene encodes CDR1 SGHRS and CDR2 YFSETQ. The DNA for the CDR3 is TGCGCCAGCAGCCGGACGGGACAGGGGGCATACACTGAAGCTTTCTTT. Its protein product is CASSRTGQGAYTEAFF.

The V and J genes are TRBV19 and TRBJ1-5; TRBD1 matches 9 bases. The CDR3 sequence is 15 residues long. Germline CDR1 is LNHDA and CDR2 is SQIVND (reference sequence). The junction had 4 bases not matched to a gene; V was cut back by 6 bases and J by 1 base. The CDR3 sequence: CASSRTGVSNQPQHF. For the CDR3, the DNA is TGTGCCAGTAGCCGGACAGGGGTAAGCAATCAGCCCCAGCATTTT. The whole variable domain, filled in from reference TRBV19 and TRBJ1-5, reads DGGITQSPKYLFRKEGQNVTLSCEQNLNHDAMYWYRQDPGQGLRLIYYSQIVNDFQKGDIAEGYSVSREKKESFPLTVTSAQKNPTAFYLCASSRTGVSNQPQHFGDGTRLSIL.

This chain joins TRBV30 and TRBJ1-6; TRBD1 is a possible D gene (5 bases). CDR3 length: 20 residues. Trimming stripped 2 bases from V and 3 bases from J, with 26 bases between. Germline V gives CDR1 GTSNPN, CDR2 SVGIG (reference sequence). The chain's CDR3 is CAWSISVGGTTRSYNSPLHF. The CDR3, as DNA: TGTGCCTGGAGTATCAGTGTTGGGGGGACGACCAGAAGCTATAATTCACCCCTCCACTTT. The full variable domain, rest sourced from reference TRBV30 and TRBJ1-6, is SQTIHQWPATLVQPVGSPLSLECTVEGTSNPNLYWYRQAAGRGLQLLFYSVGIGQISSEVPQNLSASRPQDRQFILSSKKLLLSDSGFYLCAWSISVGGTTRSYNSPLHFGNGTRLTVT.

This chain connects TRBV30 to TRBJ2-3; D ambiguous. V lost 4 bases, J lost 0 bases, and 8 bases lay in between. The CDR3 has 13 amino acids. CDR1 is GTSNPN and CDR2 is SVGIG in the germline V gene (reference sequence). The CDR3 DNA reads TGTGCCTGGAAACAGTTTAGCACAGATACGCAGTATTTT. It yields the protein CAWKQFSTDTQYF.

This rearrangement joins TRBV29-1 to TRBJ2-2; tentatively, D is TRBD2 (6 bases). With 7 bases removed from V and 5 bases from J, the gap between germline ends came to 17 bases. The CDR3 covers 14 residues. CDR1 SQVTM and CDR2 ANQGSEA come from the germline V gene. The DNA of the CDR3 is TGCAGCGCACGGGCTGGGAGGTTAACCGGGGAGCTGTTTTTT. Translating it yields CSARAGRLTGELFF.

This clone turned up a few times. This chain's CDR3 is CASSRRDWGDDEQYF. CDR3 DNA: TGCGCCAGCAGCCGGAGAGATTGGGGAGACGACGAGCAGTACTTC. J is TRBJ2-7 and V is TRBV5-1; weak D call: TRBD2 (5 bases). Germline V gene sequence: CDR1 SGHRS, CDR2 YFSETQ. The CDR3 contains 15 residues. Trimming stripped 4 bases from V and 5 bases from J, with 19 bases between.

V is TRBV9 and J is TRBJ2-3; TRBD2 matches at 7 bases. The CDR3 is 16 residues long. The V gene's germline CDR1 is SGDLS and CDR2 YYNGEE. Trimming cost V 0 bases and J 2 bases; bases outside gene matches: 6. CDR3 in amino acids: CASSVGASGITDTQYF. The CDR3, as DNA: TGTGCCAGCAGCGTAGGAGCTAGCGGTATCACAGATACGCAGTATTTT.